What follows are 21 T cell receptor beta chains derived from one specimen sequenced in a study of T cell changes during pregnancy in multiple sclerosis. Sequencing used immunoSEQ multiplex PCR; TCRdb keeps in-frame clones, though not all of them. The data contain around 70,000 clones, about 90% of them seen just once; the ten biggest clones take up roughly 1.5%. This specimen consisted of peripheral blood, obtained after pregnancy. All receptors come from a female donor with multiple sclerosis, enrolled in a pregnancy study.

The chain has TRBV27 and TRBJ2-3; 9 bases map to TRBD1. V shed 7 bases, J shed 3 bases, and the junction held 8 bases outside the gene matches. The germline CDR1 and CDR2 sequences are MNHEY and SMNVEV (reference sequence). The CDR3 contains 15 residues. In DNA form, the CDR3 reads TGTGCCAGCAAGCCCCGGGACAGGGTGACAGATACGCAGTATTTT. Encoded protein: CASKPRDRVTDTQYF.

The chain employs TRBV7-9 and TRBJ2-7, with 8 bases identical to TRBD2. The CDR3 has 13 residues. After removal of 6 bases from V and 5 bases from J, the junction contained 6 bases not matched to a gene. CDR1 and CDR2 from the germline V gene are SEHNR and FQNEAQ (reference sequence). The DNA for the CDR3 is TGTGCCAGCAGGGAACTAGCGGCTGACGAGCAGTACTTC. Amino acids: CASRELAADEQYF.

The V call is TRBV18, the J call TRBJ1-4; TRBD1 agrees at 7 bases. The CDR3 extends over 17 amino acids. V gave up 2 bases and J gave up 4 bases; unmatched junction bases: 10. CDR1 and CDR2 from the germline V gene are KGHSH and LQKENI. The CDR3 nucleotides are TGTGCCAGCTCACCAGTTGTTCGAGACAGGGATAATGAAAAACTGTTTTTT. Its translation: CASSPVVRDRDNEKLFF.

J is TRBJ1-1 and V is TRBV6-6, with D possibly matching TRBD1 (6 bases). The V end lost 4 bases, the J end lost 3 bases, and 12 bases lay between the germline ends. CDR3 size: 14 residues. Germline loops: CDR1 MNHNY, CDR2 SVGAGI (reference sequence). The CDR3 here is CASSLQGRDTEAFF. In nucleotides, the CDR3 is TGTGCCAGCAGTTTACAGGGTAGGGACACTGAAGCTTTCTTT.

The gene calls are TRBV7-2 and TRBJ2-1, with a possible D match to TRBD2 (5 bases). The CDR3 has 16 residues. Germline-derived CDR1 and CDR2 are SGHTA and FQGNSA. The V and J ends lost 4 bases and 2 bases respectively, with 15 bases between them. The CDR3 reads CASSSRQRSPYNEQFF. The CDR3 DNA reads TGTGCCAGCAGCTCTCGGCAGCGGAGCCCCTACAATGAGCAGTTCTTC.

The chain combines TRBV29-1 with TRBJ2-1, with TRBD2 matching 8 bases. The V gene's germline CDR1 is SQVTM and CDR2 ANQGSEA. The CDR3 totals 16 residues. The V segment lost 3 bases and the J segment 4 bases; nucleotides outside the gene matches: 11. Written as DNA, the CDR3 is TGCAGCGTTGAGGCCCCCCGCGGGAGGAATTACAATGAGCAGTTCTTC. Residues: CSVEAPRGRNYNEQFF.

The chain uses TRBV7-2 and TRBJ2-7; maybe TRBD2 (6 bases). V lost 5 bases and J lost 0, with 14 bases in between. Germline CDR1 is SGHTA and CDR2 is FQGNSA. The CDR3 has 15 residues. The CDR3 sequence: CASSPEGGTSYEQYF. The CDR3 DNA sequence: TGTGCCAGCAGCCCGGAGGGAGGAACCTCCTACGAGCAGTACTTC. The whole variable domain, filled in from reference TRBV7-2 and TRBJ2-7, reads GAGVSQSPSNKVTEKGKDVELRCDPISGHTALYWYRQSLGQGLEFLIYFQGNSAPDKSGLPSDRFSAERTGGSVSTLTIQRTQQEDSAVYLCASSPEGGTSYEQYFGPGTRLTVT.

The CDR3 protein is CASSRGLSTDTQYF. The CDR3 coding sequence is TGTGCCTCCTCGCGCGGACTTAGCACAGATACGCAGTATTTT. This chain connects TRBV10-3 to TRBJ2-3, with a tentative D call TRBD2 (5 bases). CDR1 is ENHRY, CDR2 SYGVKD, per germline. CDR3 size: 14 residues. The V and J ends lost 11 bases and 0 bases respectively, with 15 bases between them.

The rearrangement joins TRBV6-5 to TRBJ1-1; D possibly corresponds to TRBD1 (6 bases). CDR3 length: 14 residues. Germline lookup yields CDR1 MNHEY and CDR2 SVGAGI. Trimming stripped 5 bases from V and 8 bases from J, with 18 bases between. In DNA, the CDR3 is TGTGCCAGCAGTCCCGGGACATCATCGAGGGAAGCTTTCTTT. It encodes CASSPGTSSREAFF.

The chain couples TRBV5-1 to TRBJ1-2; 8 bases map to TRBD1. The CDR3 runs 14 residues. Germline-derived CDR1 and CDR2 are SGHRS and YFSETQ. After removal of 3 bases from V and 4 bases from J, the junction contained 5 bases not matched to a gene. The CDR3 region is CASSSSGTGYGYTF. CDR3 sequence (DNA): TGCGCCAGCAGCTCATCCGGGACAGGCTATGGCTACACCTTC.

This clone was observed a single time. The chain is built from TRBV14 and TRBJ1-4, with TRBD1 matching 7 bases. CDR3 length: 15 residues. V gave up 2 bases and J gave up 7 bases; unmatched junction bases: 7. Germline-derived CDR1 and CDR2 are SGHDN and FVKESK. The CDR3 is CASSQQQGLGEKLFF. The CDR3 coding sequence is TGTGCCAGCAGCCAACAACAGGGGTTGGGTGAAAAACTGTTTTTT.

Here the CDR3 DNA reads TGTGCCAGCAGCTCATCGGTCAGGGTTCCCTCTGGGGCCAACGTCCTGACTTTC. It codes for CASSSSVRVPSGANVLTF. V is TRBV7-6 and J is TRBJ2-6; possibly TRBD1 for D (5 bases). Germline CDR1 reads SGHVS; CDR2 reads FNYEAQ. This CDR3 spans 18 amino acids. The V end lost 4 bases, the J end lost 0 bases, and 16 bases lay between the germline ends.

About this clone: The sample carries other DNA sequences with the same CDR3. The gene calls are TRBV6-5 and TRBJ1-1; D remains unclear. In germline, CDR1 is MNHEY, CDR2 SVGAGI. The CDR3 sequence is 14 residues long. The V end was cut by 0 bases, the J end by 1 base, with 6 bases between. Here the CDR3 reads CASSYSYRNTEAFF. The CDR3 nucleotides are TGTGCCAGCAGTTACTCCTATAGGAACACTGAAGCTTTCTTT.

The V call is TRBV7-9, the J call TRBJ2-7, with 13 bases aligning to TRBD2. V was pared by 7 bases and J by 2 bases, with 11 bases of the junction left unmatched. This CDR3 comprises 17 residues. Germline-derived CDR1 and CDR2 are SEHNR and FQNEAQ (reference sequence). As DNA, the CDR3 is TGTGCCAGCATCCGGACTAGCGGGAGCCACTTTACCTACGAGCAGTACTTC. It specifies CASIRTSGSHFTYEQYF.

The chain joins TRBV27 to TRBJ1-2; 8 bases map to TRBD1. Germline loops: CDR1 MNHEY, CDR2 SMNVEV (reference sequence). CDR3 length: 15 residues. J lost 4 bases, V lost 3 bases, and 7 bases had no gene match. Here the CDR3 reads CASSLSTGGGYGYTF. CDR3 nucleotides: TGTGCCAGCAGTTTGTCAACAGGGGGTGGCTATGGCTACACCTTC.

The J gene is TRBJ2-7, the V gene TRBV18; possibly TRBD1 for D (6 bases). The germline V gene has CDR1 KGHSH and CDR2 LQKENI. V was trimmed by 3 bases and J by 4 bases, leaving 19 bases between them. This CDR3 comprises 16 residues. Here the CDR3 DNA reads TGTGCCAGCTCACCGGACGGAAGGAGGACAGAATACGAGCAGTACTTC. Translated: CASSPDGRRTEYEQYF.

V and J are TRBV19 and TRBJ1-1; D is possibly TRBD1 (6 bases). The V and J ends lost 3 bases and 8 bases respectively, with 10 bases between them. This CDR3 comprises 12 residues. CDR1 and CDR2 (germline): LNHDA, SQIVND (reference sequence). The CDR3 protein is CASSMGAAEAFF. The CDR3 nucleotides are TGTGCCAGTAGTATGGGGGCAGCCGAAGCTTTCTTT.

The chain links TRBV30 to TRBJ1-1; TRBD1 might be the D (5 bases). This CDR3 contains 12 residues. The V end was cut by 1 base, the J end by 6 bases, with 9 bases between. Germline-derived CDR1 and CDR2 are GTSNPN and SVGIG (reference sequence). CDR3 DNA: TGTGCCTGGAGTGACAGGCGATCTGAAGCTTTCTTT. As protein: CAWSDRRSEAFF.

The rearrangement uses TRBV6-5 and TRBJ2-7; 9 bases are shared with TRBD2. Per germline, CDR1 MNHEY and CDR2 SVGAGI. V lost 3 bases and J lost 5; bases outside the gene matches: 8. CDR3 size: 15 residues. The CDR3 here is CASSYARGRVDEQYF. The DNA of the CDR3 is TGTGCCAGCAGTTATGCGCGCGGGAGGGTCGACGAGCAGTACTTC.

This clone showed up just once. The chain combines TRBV6-5 with TRBJ2-7; perhaps TRBD1 as D (5 bases). This CDR3 comprises 14 residues. Trimming took off 7 bases at V and 0 bases at J, with 13 bases between the two ends. CDR1 is MNHEY and CDR2 is SVGAGI in the germline V gene. The CDR3 nucleotides read TGTGCCAGCATCAAGACAGCGTTCTCCTACGAGCAGTACTTC. Translation: CASIKTAFSYEQYF.

The chain is built from TRBV5-4 and TRBJ1-2, with D hard to call. Germline-derived CDR1 and CDR2 are SGHNT and YYREEE (reference sequence). The CDR3 is made up of 13 amino acids. The V and J ends lost 3 bases and 2 bases respectively, with 8 bases between them. The CDR3 nucleotides are TGTGCCAGCAGCTCGGGAGAGAACTATGGCTACACCTTC. This translates into CASSSGENYGYTF. Based on the CDR3 plus reference TRBV5-4 and TRBJ1-2, the full variable domain is ETGVTQSPTHLIKTRGQQVTLRCSSQSGHNTVSWYQQALGQGPQFIFQYYREEENGRGNFPPRFSGLQFPNYSSELNVNALELDDSALYLCASSSGENYGYTFGSGTRLTVV.